Listed below are T cell receptor beta chains from one sample, sequenced in a study of OX40 agonist ivuxolimab in advanced cancers. The table came from immunoSEQ multiplex PCR; TCRdb's copy has only in-frame clones and leaves some out. The table has 50,000 to 75,000 clones, around 91% seen once. The specimen was CD4+ or CD8+ T cells sorted from blood, collected in a trial of the OX40 agonist ivuxolimab. All receptors derive from an adult with an advanced solid tumor such as melanoma, head and neck, liver or kidney cancer. Each CDR3 is given with its conserved first and last residue. Each record gives: J gene, clone size, D gene, V gene, CDR3 DNA, CDR3 protein. A D gene is named only where the DNA matches it firmly. Clone size is given for some rows only: seen once, a few or many times, or a class if the clone is expanded.

TRBJ1-1	-	-	TRBV5-6	TGTGCCAGCAGCTTGGCGACGGACAGTGAAGCTTTCTTT	CASSLATDSEAFF
TRBJ1-2	-	-	TRBV2	TGTGCCAGCAGTGGCAGGGACGACTATGGCTACACCTTC	CASSGRDDYGYTF
TRBJ2-2	-	TRBD1	TRBV6-1	TGTGCCAGCAGTGATAATCCAGGGGGTTATAGCCACGGGGAGCTGTTTTTT	CASSDNPGGYSHGELFF
TRBJ1-1	once	-	TRBV29-1	TGCAGCGTTGAAGATGGGGGCCCCGCGGACACTGAAGCTTTCTTT	CSVEDGGPADTEAFF
TRBJ2-7	-	TRBD1	TRBV10-2	TGCGCCAGCGCCCAAGACAGGGGATTCTACGAGCAGTACTTC	CASAQDRGFYEQYF
TRBJ2-7	-	-	TRBV6-1	TGTGCCAGCAGTGAAGGTCACTCCTACGAGCAGTACTTC	CASSEGHSYEQYF
TRBJ2-7	-	-	TRBV4-1	TGCGCCAGCAGCCAAGGAACAGAGAGAAGCTACGAGCAGTACTTC	CASSQGTERSYEQYF
TRBJ2-3	once	TRBD2	TRBV11-2	TGTGCCAGCAGCTTTCTAGCGGGGGTTTTAGATACGCAGTATTTT	CASSFLAGVLDTQYF
TRBJ2-2	-	-	TRBV6-6	TGTGCCAGCAGTTTCACCGGGGAGCTGTTTTTT	CASSFTGELFF
TRBJ2-3	-	-	TRBV27	TGTGCCAGCAGTTTTGGAGATACGCAGTATTTT	CASSFGDTQYF
TRBJ2-3	-	TRBD1	TRBV9	TGTGCCAGCAGCGCAGAGGGACAGCCAGAGGGGACGCAGTATTTT	CASSAEGQPEGTQYF
TRBJ1-1	few	TRBD1	TRBV6-5	TGTGCCAGCAGTTGGACAGGGGGGGAAGCTTTCTTT	CASSWTGGEAFF
TRBJ2-1	-	-	TRBV19	TGTGCCAGCACGCAACAGAGCTACAATGAGCAGTTCTTC	CASTQQSYNEQFF
TRBJ1-1	few	-	TRBV19	TGTGCCAGTAGTATAGGTGGTGCTGAAGCTTTCTTT	CASSIGGAEAFF
TRBJ2-2	-	TRBD2	TRBV19	TGTGCCAGTAGCCAGACTAGCGGGCCCACGAACACCGGGGAGCTGTTTTTT	CASSQTSGPTNTGELFF
TRBJ2-3	once	TRBD2	TRBV27	TGTGCCAGCAGTTTAGGTAGCGGGAGAGAGGATACGCAGTATTTT	CASSLGSGREDTQYF
TRBJ1-3	-	-	TRBV7-3	TGTGCCAGCAGAAGCTTCAGAGACAGAGGGCCTGGAAACACCATATATTTT	CASRSFRDRGPGNTIYF
TRBJ2-1	-	-	TRBV7-3	TGTGCCAGCAGCCCAGCTGGGGGCTCCTACAATGAGCAGTTCTTC	CASSPAGGSYNEQFF
TRBJ2-1	-	-	TRBV13	TGTGCCAGCAGCTCCCGGGACGCTGAGCAGTTCTTC	CASSSRDAEQFF
TRBJ2-2	-	TRBD2	TRBV27	TGTGCCAGCAGTTTATCAGCTACGGGACTAGCGGGGGGTCGCACCGGGGAGCTGTTTTTT	CASSLSATGLAGGRTGELFF
TRBJ2-7	-	-	TRBV5-1	TGCGCCAGCAGCGTGGGGGGCGAGCAGTACTTC	CASSVGGEQYF
TRBJ1-1	-	-	TRBV9	TGTGCCAGCAGCCTGGGGGGGGGCACTGAAGCTTTCTTT	CASSLGGGTEAFF
TRBJ2-7	-	TRBD2	TRBV19	TGTGCCAGTAGTATAGGGGAGGGCTACGAGCAGTACTTC	CASSIGEGYEQYF
TRBJ2-3	-	TRBD2	TRBV6-1	TGTGCCAGCAGTGAGGCGATTGCTAGCGGATCCCCTTCTCTTTTT	CASSEAIASGSPSLF
TRBJ2-2	-	-	TRBV14	TGTGCCAGCAGCCAAGTGCCTGTTTGGGGGCTGTTTTTT	CASSQVPVWGLFF
TRBJ1-5	-	TRBD1	TRBV29-1	TGCAGCCCTCGACAGGGGAACGTGCAGCCCCAGCATTTT	CSPRQGNVQPQHF
TRBJ1-1	-	-	TRBV19	TGTGCCAGTAGTATAGATCACCGGACAGAGAACACTGAAGCTTTCTTT	CASSIDHRTENTEAFF
TRBJ1-1	-	-	TRBV5-1	TGCGCCAGCAGCTTGGATGGAATAGGGTCCACTGAAGCTTTCTTT	CASSLDGIGSTEAFF
TRBJ1-4	-	-	TRBV9	TGTGCCAGCAGCGTAGGGGATTGGGGAACGAGGGAAAAACTGTTTTTT	CASSVGDWGTREKLFF
TRBJ1-2	-	-	TRBV28	TGTGCCAGCAGTGCCCGGGACATTAGTGGCTACACCTTC	CASSARDISGYTF
TRBJ2-5	-	-	TRBV7-9	TGTGCCAGCAGCTCGTCACTTAATGTAGAGACCCAGTACTTC	CASSSSLNVETQYF
TRBJ2-1	-	-	TRBV11-2	TGTGCCAGCAGCCCCTCGAGAGGATTCGGAAATGAGCAGTTCTTC	CASSPSRGFGNEQFF
TRBJ2-3	medium-sized	-	TRBV7-2	TGTGCCAGCAGCTTCAAGCGGAGCACAGATACGCAGTATTTT	CASSFKRSTDTQYF
TRBJ2-1	-	TRBD1	TRBV5-1	TGCGCCAGCAGCCCAGGGGGATCATTGAATGAGCAGTTCTTC	CASSPGGSLNEQFF
TRBJ1-5	-	-	TRBV4-1	TGCGCCAGCAGCCAAATTTCCTATAATCAGCCCCAGCATTTT	CASSQISYNQPQHF
TRBJ2-7	-	-	TRBV13	TGTGCCAGCAGCCGGGGGTTTTCCTACGAGCAGTACTTC	CASSRGFSYEQYF
TRBJ2-1	-	-	TRBV10-3	TGTGCCATCAGCCATCCCCCACTAGGGCATGAGCAGTTCTTC	CAISHPPLGHEQFF